This record covers a single T cell receptor beta chain. The antigen remains undetermined. V was shortened by 7 bases and J by 4 bases, with 14 bases between the two germline ends. Germline V gene data show CDR1 as SNHLY and CDR2 as FYNNEI. The CDR3 loop spans 13 amino acids. Vbeta (60) and Jbeta (13) primers were used in the PCR. Sequencing was performed with immunoSEQ multiplex PCR; in TCRdb, only in-frame clones are kept and a portion is missing. The sample lists some 150,000 clones, over 70% occurring once. The sample originates from a study of cytomegalovirus exposure and HLA in healthy donors. Study-wide results and limits: In a later analysis, across HLA loci, associated TCR counts were highest for DRB1, lowest for HLA-C.

Sequencing was done on a sample of PBMCs. V usage is TRBV2 and J usage is TRBJ2-7; possible D gene TRBD2, 7 bases. This clonotype was obtained from a middle-aged woman in good health and CMV-seropositive. The CDR3 sequence: CASMGGGMYEQYF. CDR3 DNA: TGTGCCAGCATGGGCGGGGGCATGTACGAGCAGTACTTC.